The entry below describes one T cell receptor beta chain. The data stem from a study of radiation and T cells in renal cell carcinoma. Per germline, CDR1 LNHDA and CDR2 SQIVND (reference sequence). Losses at the gene ends were 3 bases for V and 0 bases for J; bases not matched to a gene: 3. This CDR3 spans 16 amino acids. Libraries were prepared by immunoSEQ multiplex PCR; TCRdb keeps only in-frame clonotypes and omits some of them. The table has about 130,000 clones, 88% seen once. Time point in this sample: blood 2 weeks post-SBRT. Noted treatment: 15 Gy SBRT to primary tumor, nephrectomy 4 weeks later.

The source is a woman between 65 and 79 years old with renal cell carcinoma. The chain carries TRBV19 and TRBJ2-2; 8 bases agree with TRBD2. The sample consisted of blood, taken from a patient whose treatment included radiotherapy and nephrectomy. CDR3 amino acids: CASSIYSGTNTGELFF. The CDR3 DNA sequence: TGTGCCAGTAGTATTTATAGCGGGACGAACACCGGGGAGCTGTTTTTT.